The 6 T cell receptor beta chains below were found in one sample sequenced in a study of T cell responses to AZD1222 COVID-19 vaccine. Measured with immunoSEQ multiplex PCR; TCRdb has only the in-frame clones, and not every one. Among over 100,000 clones listed, roughly nine tenths were seen once. Sample: peripheral blood, taken on day 0 of AZD1222 vaccination. The receptor source for this set is an adult in good health.

The gene calls are TRBV29-1 and TRBJ1-2; 9 nucleotides match TRBD1. J was trimmed by 7 bases and V by 6 bases; bases with no gene match: 9. The germline CDR1 and CDR2 sequences are SQVTM and ANQGSEA. CDR3 length: 13 residues. This CDR3 reads CSVAGQGEGGYTF. In nucleotides, the CDR3 is TGCAGCGTGGCGGGACAGGGTGAGGGTGGCTACACCTTC.

This chain uses TRBV19 with TRBJ1-5, with unresolved D. This CDR3 has 15 amino acids. V was clipped by 6 bases and J by 1 base, with 13 bases between them. Germline V gene data show CDR1 as LNHDA and CDR2 as SQIVND (reference sequence). CDR3 DNA sequence: TGTGCCAGTAGGCCCAGTATACTCAGCAATCAGCCCCAGCATTTT. This encodes CASRPSILSNQPQHF.

V gene TRBV5-5 combines with J gene TRBJ2-7; D possibly uses TRBD1 or TRBD2 (5 bases each). Germline CDR1 reads SGHKS; CDR2 reads YYEKEE (reference sequence). This CDR3 comprises 15 residues. The V and J ends lost 0 bases and 3 bases respectively, with 13 bases between them. The CDR3 bases are TGTGCCAGCAGCTTGGCGGGGCAGGGTATCTACGAGCAGTACTTC. Translation: CASSLAGQGIYEQYF.

V gene TRBV9 combines with J gene TRBJ2-7, with 7 bases fitting TRBD2. Per germline, CDR1 SGDLS and CDR2 YYNGEE. The trim removed 4 bases at V and 7 bases at J, leaving 14 bases unmatched. The CDR3 sequence is 15 residues long. CDR3 sequence: CASSLGAGDLGEQYF. The CDR3 coding sequence is TGTGCCAGCAGCTTAGGGGCGGGAGACCTGGGGGAGCAGTACTTC.

This clone has only a few counts. V gene TRBV2 combines with J gene TRBJ2-7, with D possibly TRBD2 on 5 matching bases. V dropped 7 bases and J dropped 1 base, with 14 bases sitting between them. CDR1 is SNHLY and CDR2 is FYNNEI in the germline V gene. The CDR3 loop spans 14 amino acids. The CDR3 sequence is CASIRGLGSYEQYF. The CDR3, as DNA: TGTGCCAGCATCCGAGGGCTTGGGTCCTACGAGCAGTACTTC.

V is TRBV18 and J is TRBJ1-1; D unresolved. The length of the CDR3 is 12 residues. Germline loops: CDR1 KGHSH, CDR2 LQKENI. Trimming pared 2 bases from V and 8 bases from J, leaving 9 bases between. The CDR3 is CASSPLEGEAFF. The CDR3 DNA reads as TGTGCCAGCTCACCATTGGAGGGAGAAGCTTTCTTT.